The 19 T cell receptor beta chains reported below all come from one sample, sequenced in a study of blood T cells in healthy people across ages. The second PCR ran about 6 to 11 cycles with a sample-barcoded 5' primer and J-beta primers. TCRdb reprocessed the 5' RACE reads with MiXCR, giving one entry per CDR3 protein. This table has 700,000 to 950,000 distinct CDR3 sequences, 55% to 75% appearing once. Sequenced: blood. These receptors all come from a man aged 30 to 39 in good health.

This clonotype was counted a few times. This chain uses TRBV3-1 with TRBJ1-2, with D unclear. Trimming removed 0 bases from V and 5 bases from J, with 19 bases in between. Germline CDR1 reads LGHDT; CDR2 reads YNNKEL (reference sequence). The CDR3 is 17 amino acids. The CDR3 region is CASSQDPSRGSWYGYTF. The CDR3 DNA follows: TGTGCCAGCAGCCAAGATCCTTCTCGAGGTTCGTGGTATGGCTACACCTTC. Full variable domain (remainder filled in from reference TRBV3-1 and TRBJ1-2): DTAVSQTPKYLVTQMGNDKSIKCEQNLGHDTMYWYKQDSKKFLKIMFSYNNKELIINETVPNRFSPKSPDKAHLNLHINSLELGDSAVYFCASSQDPSRGSWYGYTFGSGTRLTVV.

This sequence joins TRBV6-2 or TRBV6-3 and TRBJ2-1; weak D call: TRBD2 (6 bases). CDR3 length: 17 amino acids. The germline CDR1 and CDR2 sequences are MNHEY and SVGEGT. Trimming stripped 6 bases from V and 3 bases from J, with 21 bases between. DNA for the CDR3: TGTGCCAGCAGCCCGGAGGGAGATTCGATCTACTACAATGAGCAGTTCTTC. Its protein is CASSPEGDSIYYNEQFF.

The chain has TRBV3-1 and TRBJ2-7; D is undetermined. Germline values: CDR1 LGHDT, CDR2 YNNKEL (reference sequence). The ends were cut back, 0 bases at V and 0 bases at J, with 9 bases in the middle. CDR3 size: 15 residues. The CDR3 protein is CASSQDLGPSYEQYF. The CDR3 DNA reads TGTGCCAGCAGCCAAGACTTAGGACCCTCCTACGAGCAGTACTTC.

The rearrangement links TRBV28 to TRBJ2-7, with a weak D call TRBD2 (5 bases). This CDR3 has 15 residues. Trimming removed 1 base from V and 0 bases from J, with 10 bases in between. CDR1 is MDHEN, CDR2 SYDVKM, per germline. CDR3 DNA: TGTGCCAGCAGTTTATCGAGGGTTCCCTCCTACGAGCAGTACTTC. This sequence encodes CASSLSRVPSYEQYF.

The genes are TRBV15 and TRBJ2-7; possible D gene TRBD2, 6 bases. The CDR3 contains 15 residues. Germline lookup yields CDR1 LNHNV and CDR2 YYDKDF (reference sequence). Deletions cut 1 base from V and 5 bases from J, with 15 bases between. CDR3 in DNA: TGTGCCACCAGCAGAGCAGGGTGGGACTTGAACGAGCAGTACTTC. The encoded protein is CATSRAGWDLNEQYF.

This chain connects TRBV20-1 to TRBJ2-5; 8 bases match TRBD2. The J call may be wrong; the DNA end is better matched by TRBJ2-7. The germline CDR1 and CDR2 sequences are DFQATT and SNEGSKA (reference sequence). The CDR3 contains 15 residues. The DNA of the CDR3 is TGCAGTGCTGCCACCATTTCTAGCGGGTCCTACGAGCAGTACTTC. Its translation is CSAATISSGSYEQYF.

The CDR3 DNA is TGTGCCAGCAGCGGTTCCGGGACCGACTTTCAGCCCCAGCATTTT. Translated: CASSGSGTDFQPQHF. This rearrangement joins TRBV2 to TRBJ1-5; D possibly corresponds to TRBD1 (5 bases). Germline loops: CDR1 SNHLY, CDR2 FYNNEI. The CDR3 runs to 15 residues. V dropped 6 bases and J dropped 6 bases, with 18 bases sitting between them.

V usage is TRBV6-5 and J usage is TRBJ2-3; 9 nucleotides agree with TRBD1. Germline lookup yields CDR1 MNHEY and CDR2 SVGAGI. CDR3 length: 13 residues. V was clipped by 8 bases and J by 1 base; unmatched bases: 1. The CDR3 coding sequence is TGTGCCAGCTGGACAGGGGGCACAGATACGCAGTATTTT. Its protein is CASWTGGTDTQYF.

The chain employs TRBV5-6 and TRBJ1-5; no clear D. V was pared by 2 bases and J by 5 bases, with 11 bases between. Germline CDR1 is SGHDT and CDR2 is YYEEEE. The CDR3 runs to 14 residues. The CDR3 DNA is TGTGCCAGCAGCTTCTCCGGGTTTGATCAGCCCCAGCATTTT. It encodes CASSFSGFDQPQHF.

The V call is TRBV25-1, the J call TRBJ2-7; D is uncertain. The CDR3 contains 14 residues. Germline CDR1 and CDR2: MGHDK and SYGVNS. With 5 bases removed from V and 2 bases from J, the gap between germline ends came to 13 bases. The CDR3 spells CASSQDAFPYEQYF. CDR3 DNA sequence: TGTGCCAGCAGTCAGGACGCTTTTCCCTACGAGCAGTACTTC.

CDR3 residues: CASSHPRLAGEAEQFF. The CDR3 DNA sequence: TGTGCCAGCAGCCACCCAAGACTAGCGGGAGAGGCTGAGCAGTTCTTC. The chain carries TRBV3-1 and TRBJ2-1; 12 bases agree with TRBD2. Germline CDR1 is LGHDT and CDR2 is YNNKEL (reference sequence). The CDR3 runs 16 residues. V lost 3 bases to trimming and J lost 9 bases; unmatched junction nucleotides: 9.

The chain joins TRBV12-3 or TRBV12-4 to TRBJ1-2; 8 nucleotides agree with TRBD1. Losses at the gene ends were 5 bases for V and 5 bases for J; bases not matched to a gene: 10. The CDR3 is made up of 15 amino acids. In DNA, the CDR3 is TGTGCCAGCAGTCTTCGACAGGGGAGGAGGTATGGCTACACCTTC. This translates into CASSLRQGRRYGYTF.

The gene calls are TRBV12-3 or TRBV12-4 and TRBJ2-3; 7 nucleotides agree with TRBD2. V lost 6 bases to trimming and J lost 2 bases; unmatched junction nucleotides: 8. The CDR3 loop spans 15 amino acids. The CDR3 DNA follows: TGTGCCAGCAGGCAATCTAGCGGTTACACAGATACGCAGTATTTT. This encodes CASRQSSGYTDTQYF.

The chain employs TRBV4-2 and TRBJ2-7; TRBD2 might be the D (6 bases). This CDR3 region has 15 residues. Deletions cut 3 bases from V and 6 bases from J, with 18 bases between. The germline V gene encodes CDR1 LGHNA and CDR2 YNFKEQ. Here the CDR3 DNA reads TGTGCCAGCAGCCATGAAGCTAGCGCTAAGGGCGAGCAGTACTTC. It translates to CASSHEASAKGEQYF.

This clonotype was seen a handful of times. The gene calls are TRBV6-6 and TRBJ1-2; TRBD1 matches 8 bases. CDR1 and CDR2 (germline): MNHNY, SVGAGI (reference sequence). The CDR3 length is 17 residues. The V gene end was trimmed by 5 bases and the J gene end by 4 bases; junction bases not matched to a gene: 15. CDR3 in amino acids: CASSRSFRDRPVYGYTF. CDR3 DNA sequence: TGTGCCAGCAGTCGATCTTTCCGGGACAGGCCCGTCTATGGCTACACCTTC.

This clonotype turned up a few times. J is TRBJ2-5 and V is TRBV27, with D uncertain. V gave up 5 bases and J gave up 2 bases, with 9 bases separating them. The V gene's germline CDR1 is MNHEY and CDR2 SMNVEV (reference sequence). This CDR3 region has 13 residues. CDR3 sequence (DNA): TGTGCCAGCAGTGTAGCTCGACAAGAGACCCAGTACTTC. Its translation: CASSVARQETQYF.

This clonotype was picked up a small number of times. The chain uses TRBV28 and TRBJ2-4, with D possibly being TRBD1 or TRBD2 (5 bases each). Germline V gives CDR1 MDHEN, CDR2 SYDVKM. Trimming cost V 5 bases and J 14 bases, with 16 bases left between them. The CDR3 runs 12 residues. CDR3 in DNA: TGTGCCAGCAGTGCCTCCGGGACGAAGGAGTACTTC. Protein: CASSASGTKEYF.

In the case of this clonotype: A read error may produce the germline difference seen at one junction end. The chain employs TRBV4-1 and TRBJ2-2, with a tentative D call TRBD1 (6 bases). Germline CDR1 is MGHRA and CDR2 is YSYEKL. The CDR3 runs to 17 residues. CDR3 residues: CSSSQVRGNQNTWELFF. In DNA form, the CDR3 reads TGCTCCAGCAGCCAAGTAAGGGGGAATCAGAACACCTGGGAGCTGTTTTTT.

The CDR3 spells CASSFDGRSGQPQHF. CDR3 DNA sequence: TGCGCCAGCAGCTTTGACGGGAGGTCCGGTCAGCCCCAGCATTTT. This sequence joins TRBV5-1 and TRBJ1-5; D call uncertain. Trimming shortened V by 2 bases and J by 6 bases, and 15 bases separated the two germline ends. Germline V lookup: CDR1 SGHRS, CDR2 YFSETQ. CDR3 length: 15 amino acids.